The rows below give T cell receptor beta chains drawn from one sample of a study of T cell repertoires in cytomegalovirus infection. The antigens for these receptors are not known. TCRdb reanalysed the reads using MiXCR and keeps one entry per CDR3 protein. Here the sample spans over 45,000 distinct CDR3 sequences, roughly 19% being singletons. Here the sequenced sample was CD8+ T cells from cultured PBMCs, taken from culture after CMV antigen stimulation. The receptors stem from a human donor in good health (CMV status not recorded). Some clones in this sample may be carry-over from other donors' samples. The CDR3 runs from the conserved cysteine through the conserved F or W. A D gene is named only where the DNA matches it firmly. Size tells how often a clone was seen (once, few, many) or the class of an expanded clone, and some rows leave it out.

J gene: TRBJ1-6
D gene: TRBD1
V gene: TRBV9
clone size: many
CDR3 DNA: TGTGCCAGCAGCGCAAGACGACAGGGAGGCGATTCACCCCTCCACTTT
CDR3 protein: CASSARRQGGDSPLHF

J gene: TRBJ2-1
D gene: TRBD1
V gene: TRBV6-2/TRBV6-3
clone size: few
CDR3 DNA: TGTGCCAGCAGTTACGCCCGGACAGGGCCCGAGGTTGATGAGCAGTTCTTC
CDR3 protein: CASSYARTGPEVDEQFF

J gene: TRBJ1-5
D gene: TRBD1
V gene: TRBV7-9
clone size: -
CDR3 DNA: TGTGCCAGCAGCTTAGAGTTCGGGACAGGGAGCAATCAGCCCCAGCATTTT
CDR3 protein: CASSLEFGTGSNQPQHF

J gene: TRBJ2-1
D gene: TRBD2
V gene: TRBV7-6
clone size: many
CDR3 DNA: TGTGCCAGCAGCTCGACTAGCGGGGAGCAGTTCTTC
CDR3 protein: CASSSTSGEQFF

J gene: TRBJ2-1
D gene: TRBD2
V gene: TRBV6-1
clone size: many
CDR3 DNA: TGTGCCAGCAGTGCCGCTAGCGGGAGAGGGGTTGAGCAGTTCTTC
CDR3 protein: CASSAASGRGVEQFF

J gene: TRBJ1-1
D gene: -
V gene: TRBV5-6
clone size: many
CDR3 DNA: TGTGCCAGCAGCTTGGAAGGTCCGTGGACTGAAGCTTTCTTT
CDR3 protein: CASSLEGPWTEAFF

J gene: TRBJ1-5
D gene: -
V gene: TRBV27
clone size: few
CDR3 DNA: TGTGCCAGCAGCCGAGGCGGTAATCAGCCCCAGCATTTT
CDR3 protein: CASSRGGNQPQHF

J gene: TRBJ1-1
D gene: -
V gene: TRBV6-2/TRBV6-3
clone size: medium-sized
CDR3 DNA: TGTGCCAGCAGCTCAGGGGTCTACACTGAAGCTTTCTTT
CDR3 protein: CASSSGVYTEAFF

J gene: TRBJ1-1
D gene: TRBD1
V gene: TRBV19
clone size: many
CDR3 DNA: TGTGCCAGTAGTATAGGACAGGGGGATATGAACACTGAAGCTTTCTTT
CDR3 protein: CASSIGQGDMNTEAFF

J gene: TRBJ2-7
D gene: TRBD1
V gene: TRBV20-1
clone size: -
CDR3 DNA: TGCAGTGCTAGCGGGGACAGCTCCTACGAGCAGTACTTC
CDR3 protein: CSASGDSSYEQYF

J gene: TRBJ2-7
D gene: TRBD2
V gene: TRBV27
clone size: -
CDR3 DNA: TGTGCCACCTCCCCTAGCGGGGGGGACCGTTCCTACGAGCAGTACTTC
CDR3 protein: CATSPSGGDRSYEQYF

J gene: TRBJ1-1
D gene: TRBD1
V gene: TRBV7-3
clone size: many
CDR3 DNA: TGTGCCAGCAGCTCCAGGGGGCACCCGGGCATGAACACTGAAGCTTTCTTT
CDR3 protein: CASSSRGHPGMNTEAFF

J gene: TRBJ2-7
D gene: TRBD1
V gene: TRBV19
clone size: few
CDR3 DNA: TGTGCCAGTAGTATAGGGACAGGGGGCGACGACGAGCAGTACTTC
CDR3 protein: CASSIGTGGDDEQYF

J gene: TRBJ1-1
D gene: -
V gene: TRBV25-1
clone size: many
CDR3 DNA: TGTGCCAGCAGTCTGTCAGGGAACACTGAAGCTTTCTTT
CDR3 protein: CASSLSGNTEAFF

J gene: TRBJ2-7
D gene: -
V gene: TRBV4-3
clone size: -
CDR3 DNA: TGCGCCAGCAGCCAAGCGTTCACCAGCGGTACTGAGCAGTACTTC
CDR3 protein: CASSQAFTSGTEQYF

J gene: TRBJ1-4
D gene: -
V gene: TRBV7-9
clone size: many
CDR3 DNA: TGTGCCAGCAGCGTCAGGCCTGATGAAAAACTGTTTTTT
CDR3 protein: CASSVRPDEKLFF

J gene: TRBJ2-7
D gene: TRBD1
V gene: TRBV2
clone size: -
CDR3 DNA: TGTGCCAGCCCACCGGGACAGGGTAACGAGCAGTACTTC
CDR3 protein: CASPPGQGNEQYF

J gene: TRBJ2-7
D gene: TRBD2
V gene: TRBV5-1
clone size: many
CDR3 DNA: TGCGCCAGCAGCCGTACGAGCCTTCTAGCGGGAGTTTTGCTTTCCTACGAGCAGTACTTC
CDR3 protein: CASSRTSLLAGVLLSYEQYF

J gene: TRBJ2-7
D gene: -
V gene: TRBV7-9
clone size: many
CDR3 DNA: TGTGCCAGCAGCTCGACTTGGCCCGGGACAATGGGAACCTACGAGCAGTACTTC
CDR3 protein: CASSSTWPGTMGTYEQYF

J gene: TRBJ2-7
D gene: -
V gene: TRBV5-1
clone size: -
CDR3 DNA: TGCGCCAGCAGCTTGACCAATCACTACGAGCAGTACTTC
CDR3 protein: CASSLTNHYEQYF

J gene: TRBJ2-5
D gene: TRBD1
V gene: TRBV20-1
clone size: many
CDR3 DNA: TGCAGTGCTAGACAGGGGGCTCAGGAGACCCAGTACTTC
CDR3 protein: CSARQGAQETQYF

J gene: TRBJ1-3
D gene: -
V gene: TRBV12-3/TRBV12-4
clone size: -
CDR3 DNA: TGTGCCACCGGGCCTGTGGGACCCTCTGGAAACACCATATATTTT
CDR3 protein: CATGPVGPSGNTIYF